This entry is about one T cell receptor (beta chain). Its antigen is still unknown. This entry is derived from a study of CXCR3-negative and CXCR3-positive naive CD8 T cells. The libraries of TRB cDNA were constructed through 5' RACE using UMI labels. TCRdb re-called the 5' RACE reads and gives one entry per CDR3 protein, without DNA. This sample carries approximately 52,000 distinct CDR3 sequences, with 14% to 15% going to the ten biggest clones. General observations from the study: Naive subsets did not differ in surface CD5, and the authors estimated TCR strength using properties of the TRB CDR3. With CXCR3 expression partially decreased after cryopreservation, most assays relied on fresh PBMCs. Naive cells that were CXCR3-negative or CXCR3-positive used TRBV-TRBJ genes alike, while memory cells diverged.

Germline V gene data show CDR1 as DFQATT and CDR2 as SNEGSKA (reference sequence). The CDR3 has 14 amino acids. The J gene is TRBJ1-3, the V gene TRBV20-1. Material for sequencing was memory CD8+ T cells from blood. This clonotype was sampled from a human donor in good health. Some clones in this sample may be carry-over from other donors' samples. The chain's CDR3 is CSARVTRPGNTIYF.